The rows below give T cell receptor beta chains drawn from one sample of a study of Tregs in tolerant kidney transplant recipients. Data came from immunoSEQ multiplex PCR; TCRdb stores just in-frame clones and leaves some out. The data contain 90,000 to 150,000 clones, 85% to 95% of them singletons. Sequences were obtained from CD4+ T cells from blood. The receptors shown here come from a human donor in good health. The CDR3 runs from the conserved cysteine through the conserved F or W. Each record gives: clone size, D gene, J gene, V gene, CDR3 DNA, CDR3 protein. The D gene is left open where the match is weak. Clone size is not always given. Where it is, it says once, few, many or a class for expanded clones.

>NA|TRBD1|TRBJ2-5|TRBV18
TGTGCCAGCTCCCCCCGACAGGGACCGAGCGAGACCCAGTACTTC
CASSPRQGPSETQYF
>once|NA|TRBJ2-3|TRBV4-1
TGCGCCAGCAGCCAAGTTCGCTCCCTTCCCTTCACAGATACGCAGTATTTT
CASSQVRSLPFTDTQYF
>NA|TRBD2|TRBJ2-7|TRBV9
TGTGCCAGCAGCGTGGCTAGCGGGGGAACCTACGAGCAGTACTTC
CASSVASGGTYEQYF
>NA|NA|TRBJ1-2|TRBV14
TGTGCCAGCAGCCAAGGAATCAACTATGGCTACACCTTC
CASSQGINYGYTF
>NA|TRBD1|TRBJ1-1|TRBV5-1
TGCGCCAGCAGCTCACAGGGGGCACACACTGAAGCTTTCTTT
CASSSQGAHTEAFF
>NA|NA|TRBJ1-6|TRBV12-2
TGTGCAAGTCGCCTCCGTCCCGGGACGCGGGAGGTCAACCATTCACCCCTCCACTTT
CASRLRPGTREVNHSPLHF
>NA|NA|TRBJ2-2|TRBV6-5
TGTGCCAGCAGTTACTCGAAATCCGTCCTGGTCCGGGAGCTGTTTTTT
CASSYSKSVLVRELFF
>NA|NA|TRBJ1-6|TRBV5-1
TGCGCCAGCAGCTTGACGGGGGGCGCGTATAATTCACCCCTCCACTTT
CASSLTGGAYNSPLHF
>NA|TRBD1|TRBJ2-3|TRBV15
TGTGCCACCAGCAGACTCAGGGGGCCGGTTAACACAGATACGCAGTATTTT
CATSRLRGPVNTDTQYF
>NA|TRBD1|TRBJ2-3|TRBV7-6
TGTGCCAGCAGCTTACTTGGGACAGCAATCCATACGCAGTATTTT
CASSLLGTAIHTQYF
>NA|NA|TRBJ2-5|TRBV10-1
TGCGCCAGCAGTCCTCGACAGGCGGAGACCCAGTACTTC
CASSPRQAETQYF
>NA|TRBD1|TRBJ2-7|TRBV6-6
TGTGCCAGCAGTTATTGGACAGGGGTCTCTTACGAGCAGTACTTC
CASSYWTGVSYEQYF
>NA|NA|TRBJ1-1|TRBV29-1
TGCAGCGTGGTTAAAGGGGGCACTGAAGCTTTCTTT
CSVVKGGTEAFF
>NA|TRBD2|TRBJ2-1|TRBV5-4
TGTGCCAGCAGCTCGGGGACTAGCGGGGGATACAATGAGCAGTTCTTC
CASSSGTSGGYNEQFF
>NA|NA|TRBJ2-7|TRBV2
TGTGCCAGCAGATCCGAGGGAAGGTACGAGCAGTACTTC
CASRSEGRYEQYF
>NA|TRBD1|TRBJ2-5|TRBV15
TGTGCCACCAGCAGAGATCGCGGGGACAGGGGGCTAACAGAGACCCAGTACTTC
CATSRDRGDRGLTETQYF
>NA|NA|TRBJ2-5|TRBV5-4
TGTGCCAGCAGCTTGAACCGGGGGGCCGGGGAGACCCAGTACTTC
CASSLNRGAGETQYF
>NA|NA|TRBJ2-4|TRBV5-8
TGTGCCAGCAGCTTGGCCAAGGGAATGCCCAAAAACATTCAGTACTTC
CASSLAKGMPKNIQYF
>NA|TRBD2|TRBJ2-3|TRBV2
TGTGCCAGCAGTGCAGTTCGAGCGGGAGGGCCCGCGCAGTATTTT
CASSAVRAGGPAQYF
>NA|TRBD1|TRBJ1-1|TRBV6-5
TGTGCCAGCAGTTTGGCCGGGACAGGGGGGAACACTGAAGCTTTCTTT
CASSLAGTGGNTEAFF